These 10 T cell receptor beta chains were sequenced from one sample in a study of Graves' ophthalmopathy and Graves' hyperthyroidism. TCR beta CDR3 amplification used RNA transcripts. In the first round, RT-PCR was carried out with HTBI primers, and a multiplex PCR formed the second round. TCRdb used MiXCR to reprocess the multiplex PCR reads, holding one entry per CDR3 protein. The sample lists roughly 610,000 distinct CDR3 sequences; 20% to 25% were seen once. Sample: peripheral blood. The origin of the receptors is a woman under 30 with stable Graves' hyperthyroidism. Some clones in this sample may be carry-over from other donors' samples.

There are many counts of this clonotype. Relative to the germline gene, one junction end is altered; a read error may explain this. The chain is built from TRBV28 and TRBJ1-2; 10 nucleotides match TRBD1. In germline, CDR1 is MDHEN, CDR2 SYDVKM. This CDR3 comprises 14 residues. In DNA form, the CDR3 reads TGTGCCAGCAGTTCGGGACAGGGGACCTATAGCTACACCTTC. Encoded protein: CASSSGQGTYSYTF.

This clonotype has a count of ten or more. The chain employs TRBV7-2 and TRBJ2-7; D gene ambiguous. Trimming took 2 bases from V and 1 from J, leaving 9 bases between them. Germline V gives CDR1 SGHTA, CDR2 FQGNSA. This CDR3 region has 14 residues. The CDR3: CASSLPLVSYEQYF. CDR3 DNA sequence: TGTGCCAGCAGCTTACCCTTGGTGTCCTACGAGCAGTACTTC. The whole variable domain, filled in from reference TRBV7-2 and TRBJ2-7, reads GAGVSQSPSNKVTEKGKDVELRCDPISGHTALYWYRQSLGQGLEFLIYFQGNSAPDKSGLPSDRFSAERTGGSVSTLTIQRTQQEDSAVYLCASSLPLVSYEQYFGPGTRLTVT.

This chain joins TRBV4-2 and TRBJ1-1, with a weak D call TRBD1 (5 bases). The germline V and J ends were trimmed by 1 base and 5 bases, with 17 bases remaining between them. The CDR3 spans 16 residues. Germline values: CDR1 LGHNA, CDR2 YNFKEQ. The CDR3 region is CASSQVQGRWSTEAFF. The CDR3 bases are TGTGCCAGCAGCCAAGTTCAGGGCAGGTGGTCGACTGAAGCTTTCTTT.

The rearrangement uses TRBV6-1 and TRBJ1-6; maybe TRBD1 (5 bases). This CDR3 comprises 14 residues. Germline V lookup: CDR1 MNHNS, CDR2 SASEGT. V was cut by 6 bases and J by 10 bases, with 16 bases left in between. As DNA, the CDR3 is TGTGCCAGCAGCCGCCGGGACCTAGTATCACCCCTCCACTTT. This gives the protein CASSRRDLVSPLHF.

This clonotype was seen a single time. V is TRBV20-1 and J is TRBJ2-7; 8 nucleotides line up with TRBD2. Germline assignment: CDR1 DFQATT and CDR2 SNEGSKA (reference sequence). Unmatched junction bases numbered 12, after V lost 1 base and J lost 7 bases. This CDR3 comprises 15 residues. The CDR3 sequence is CSARGRASGHREQYV. CDR3 nucleotide sequence: TGCAGTGCTAGAGGTCGCGCTAGCGGGCATAGGGAGCAGTACGTC.

This clonotype appeared a single time. The rearrangement uses TRBV28 and TRBJ2-7; a weak D match, TRBD1 (6 bases). V gave up 4 bases and J gave up 4 bases, with 17 bases separating them. The germline CDR1 and CDR2 sequences are MDHEN and SYDVKM. The CDR3 has 15 amino acids. The CDR3 protein is CASSSSTGDLYEQYF. CDR3 nucleotides: TGTGCCAGCAGTTCCTCGACAGGTGATCTTTACGAGCAGTACTTC.

This clonotype showed up many times. J is TRBJ1-5 and V is TRBV7-2; 9 bases align to TRBD1. After removal of 5 bases from V and 5 bases from J, the junction contained 7 bases not matched to a gene. Germline values: CDR1 SGHTA, CDR2 FQGNSA. The CDR3 extends over 15 amino acids. The CDR3: CASSQTGTGHQPQHF. As DNA, the CDR3 is TGTGCCAGCAGCCAGACCGGGACAGGGCATCAGCCCCAGCATTTT.

The gene calls are TRBV6-5 and TRBJ2-7, with 12 bases matching TRBD1. This CDR3 is built from 14 residues. V was clipped by 4 bases and J by 7 bases; unmatched bases: 5. CDR1 and CDR2 (germline): MNHEY, SVGAGI. The CDR3 sequence is CASSSGQGAWEQYF. The CDR3 DNA is TGTGCCAGCAGTTCGGGACAGGGGGCATGGGAGCAGTACTTC.

This clonotype has only a few counts. V usage is TRBV11-2 and J usage is TRBJ2-7; perhaps TRBD1 as D (6 bases). Trimming took 5 bases from V and 6 from J, leaving 11 bases between them. Per germline, CDR1 SGHAT and CDR2 FQNNGV. CDR3 length: 12 residues. The CDR3 spells CASSGRGPEQYF. The CDR3 DNA is TGTGCCAGCAGCGGCAGGGGTCCCGAGCAGTACTTC.

This clonotype was detected many times. The chain is built from TRBV7-9 and TRBJ2-4; possibly TRBD2 for D (5 bases). The V gene lost 1 base and the J gene lost 6 bases, with 10 bases spanning the gap. This CDR3 is built from 14 residues. Per germline, CDR1 SEHNR and CDR2 FQNEAQ (reference sequence). The CDR3 spells CASSLDDGLNIQYF. CDR3 nucleotide sequence: TGTGCCAGCAGCTTAGACGACGGACTAAACATTCAGTACTTC. The variable domain in full, with the rest retrieved from reference TRBV7-9 and TRBJ2-4, is DTGVSQNPRHKITKRGQNVTFRCDPISEHNRLYWYRQTLGQGPEFLTYFQNEAQLEKSRLLSDRFSAERPKGSFSTLEIQRTEQGDSAMYLCASSLDDGLNIQYFGAGTRLSVL.